The 5 T cell receptor beta chains reported below all come from one sample, sequenced in a study of OX40 agonist ivuxolimab in advanced cancers. The protocol was immunoSEQ multiplex PCR, while the TCRdb copy is restricted to in-frame clones and leaves out a portion. This table holds about 88,000 clones, 85% found once. Sequenced here: CD4+ or CD8+ T cells sorted from blood, sampled in a trial of the OX40 agonist ivuxolimab. These receptors all come from an adult with an advanced solid tumor such as melanoma, head and neck, liver or kidney cancer.

This rearrangement joins TRBV27 to TRBJ2-3, with D possibly called TRBD1 or TRBD2 (5 bases each). Trimming left V 2 bases short and J 2 bases short, with 26 bases between. Germline V gene sequence: CDR1 MNHEY, CDR2 SMNVEV (reference sequence). The CDR3 is 20 residues long. CDR3 sequence: CASSLVGVTPGGPHTDTQYF. CDR3 DNA sequence: TGTGCCAGCAGTTTAGTGGGGGTTACGCCCGGCGGACCACACACAGATACGCAGTATTTT.

J is TRBJ1-6 and V is TRBV2, with TRBD1 matching over 7 bases. Germline lookup yields CDR1 SNHLY and CDR2 FYNNEI. This CDR3 is built from 13 residues. V lost 8 bases and J lost 7; bases outside the gene matches: 5. The CDR3 DNA follows: TGTGCCAGCGCAGACAGGGCCAATTCACCCCTCCACTTT. Translated, it gives CASADRANSPLHF.

CDR3 coding DNA: TGTGCCAGCAGCAACATGCTGGGCAGGTCCGGGGAGCTGTTTTTT. Residues: CASSNMLGRSGELFF. The chain has TRBV13 and TRBJ2-2, with D unresolved. With 5 bases removed from V and 6 bases from J, the gap between germline ends came to 16 bases. CDR3 size: 15 residues. Germline V gives CDR1 PRHDT, CDR2 FYEKMQ (reference sequence).

The chain is built from TRBV7-3 and TRBJ2-3; tentatively, D is TRBD1 or TRBD2 (5 bases each). Germline CDR1 and CDR2: SGHTA and FQGTGA. This CDR3 has 12 residues. V lost 5 bases and J lost 6, with 9 bases in between. As DNA, the CDR3 is TGTGCCAGCAGCGGGACGAGGGATACGCAGTATTTT. It encodes CASSGTRDTQYF.

For the CDR3, the DNA is TGTGCCAGTAGCAAAACAGGGTGGGGATCCTACGAGCAGTACTTC. Amino acids: CASSKTGWGSYEQYF. The V gene is TRBV19, the J gene TRBJ2-7; weak D call: TRBD1 (6 bases). The V gene lost 6 bases and the J gene lost 1 base, with 16 bases spanning the gap. Germline lookup yields CDR1 LNHDA and CDR2 SQIVND (reference sequence). The CDR3 has 15 residues.